The source of this T cell receptor (beta chain) is a study of radiotherapy plus CTLA-4 blockade in lung cancer. General study results and limits: In blood, TCR clones derived from the tumor expanded after radiotherapy plus ipilimumab. Best predicting response, reportedly, were early blood T cell clone dynamics, with interferon-beta.

Alongside CTLA-4 blockade with ipilimumab, patients with chemo-refractory metastatic non-small-cell lung cancer received focal radiation. This CDR3 region has 11 residues. Germline CDR1 DFQATT, CDR2 SNEGSKA (reference sequence). Some clones are missing from TCRdb's copy, which holds only in-frame ones; the method was immunoSEQ multiplex PCR. The table lists over 3,000 clones, roughly 80% of them singletons. A word on this clone: Antigen: not known. At one end the junction does not follow the germline gene, possibly because of a read error.

The sample consisted of tumor tissue, taken from a patient treated with radiotherapy plus ipilimumab. The chain couples TRBV20-1 to TRBJ2-3, with D perhaps TRBD1 or TRBD2 (5 bases each). This TCR came from a human donor with non-small cell lung cancer that progressed on radiotherapy plus ipilimumab. CDR3 region: CSASGADMQYF. CDR3 DNA: TGCAGTGCTAGCGGGGCAGATATGCAGTATTTT.